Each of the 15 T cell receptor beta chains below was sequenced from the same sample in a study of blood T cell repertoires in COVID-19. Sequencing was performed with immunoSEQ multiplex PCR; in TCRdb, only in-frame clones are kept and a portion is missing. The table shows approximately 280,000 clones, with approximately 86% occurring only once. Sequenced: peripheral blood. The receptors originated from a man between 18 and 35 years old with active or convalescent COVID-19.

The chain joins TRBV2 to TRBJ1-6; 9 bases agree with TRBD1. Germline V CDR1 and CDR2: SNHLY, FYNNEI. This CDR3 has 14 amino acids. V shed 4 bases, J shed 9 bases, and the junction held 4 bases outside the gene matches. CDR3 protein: CASSGQGVGSPLHF. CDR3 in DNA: TGTGCCAGCAGTGGACAGGGGGTAGGTTCACCCCTCCACTTT.

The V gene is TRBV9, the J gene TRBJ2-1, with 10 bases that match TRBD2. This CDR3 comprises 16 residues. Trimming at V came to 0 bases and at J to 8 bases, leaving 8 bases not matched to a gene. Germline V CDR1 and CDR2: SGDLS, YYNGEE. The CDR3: CASSVGSGGAIDEQFF. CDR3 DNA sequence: TGTGCCAGCAGCGTAGGAAGCGGGGGGGCCATCGATGAGCAGTTCTTC.

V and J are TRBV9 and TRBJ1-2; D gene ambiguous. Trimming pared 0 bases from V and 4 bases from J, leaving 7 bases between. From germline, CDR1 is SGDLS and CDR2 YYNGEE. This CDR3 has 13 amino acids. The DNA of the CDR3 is TGTGCCAGCAGCGTAGGTGGGAGCTATGGCTACACCTTC. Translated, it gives CASSVGGSYGYTF.

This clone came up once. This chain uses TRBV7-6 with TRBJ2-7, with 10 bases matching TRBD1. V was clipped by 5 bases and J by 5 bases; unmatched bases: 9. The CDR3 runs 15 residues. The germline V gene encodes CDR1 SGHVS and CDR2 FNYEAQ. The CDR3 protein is CASSPWTGGKDEQYF. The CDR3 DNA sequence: TGTGCCAGCAGCCCCTGGACAGGGGGGAAGGACGAGCAGTACTTC.

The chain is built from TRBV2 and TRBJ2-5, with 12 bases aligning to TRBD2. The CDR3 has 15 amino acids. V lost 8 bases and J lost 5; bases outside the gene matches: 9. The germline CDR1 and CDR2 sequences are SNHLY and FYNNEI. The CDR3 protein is CASGLAGPSGETQYF. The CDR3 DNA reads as TGTGCCAGCGGACTAGCGGGGCCCTCGGGGGAGACCCAGTACTTC.

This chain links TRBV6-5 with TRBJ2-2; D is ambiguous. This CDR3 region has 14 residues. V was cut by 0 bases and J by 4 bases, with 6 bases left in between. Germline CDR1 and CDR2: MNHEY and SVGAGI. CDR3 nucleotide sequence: TGTGCCAGCAGTTACTCGACTCTCACCGGGGAGCTGTTTTTT. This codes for CASSYSTLTGELFF.

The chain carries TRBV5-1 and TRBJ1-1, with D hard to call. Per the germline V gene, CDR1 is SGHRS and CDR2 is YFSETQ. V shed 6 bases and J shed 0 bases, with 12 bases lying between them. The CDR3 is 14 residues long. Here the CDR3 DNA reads TGCGCCAGCAAAGTAGAGGCCATGAACACTGAAGCTTTCTTT. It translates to CASKVEAMNTEAFF.

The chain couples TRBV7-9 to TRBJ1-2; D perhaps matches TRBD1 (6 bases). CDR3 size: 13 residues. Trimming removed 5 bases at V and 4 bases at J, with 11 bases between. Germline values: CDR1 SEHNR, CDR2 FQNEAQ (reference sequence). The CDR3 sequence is CASSHTGSYGYTF. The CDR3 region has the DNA TGTGCCAGCAGCCACACAGGGAGCTATGGCTACACCTTC.

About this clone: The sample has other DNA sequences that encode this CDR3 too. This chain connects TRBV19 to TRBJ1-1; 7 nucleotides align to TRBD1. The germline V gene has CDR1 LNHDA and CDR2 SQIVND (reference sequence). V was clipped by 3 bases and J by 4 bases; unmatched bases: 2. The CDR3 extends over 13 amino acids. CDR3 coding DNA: TGTGCCAGTAGTATCGGGACAGCCACTGAAGCTTTCTTT. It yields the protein CASSIGTATEAFF.

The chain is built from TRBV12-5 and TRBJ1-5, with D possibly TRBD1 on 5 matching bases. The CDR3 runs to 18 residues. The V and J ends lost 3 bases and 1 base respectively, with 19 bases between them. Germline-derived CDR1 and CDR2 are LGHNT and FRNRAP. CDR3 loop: CASGLPTTSDTSNQPQHF. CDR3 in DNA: TGTGCTAGTGGTTTACCGACAACCTCGGACACGAGCAATCAGCCCCAGCATTTT.

The DNA for the CDR3 is TGTGCCAGTAGCCATACCGGGACAGGGGACCACGAGCAGTACTTC. Its protein is CASSHTGTGDHEQYF. The rearrangement joins TRBV19 to TRBJ2-7, with 10 bases aligning to TRBD1. The V segment lost 6 bases and the J segment 5 bases; nucleotides outside the gene matches: 10. The CDR3 has 15 residues. Germline lookup yields CDR1 LNHDA and CDR2 SQIVND (reference sequence).

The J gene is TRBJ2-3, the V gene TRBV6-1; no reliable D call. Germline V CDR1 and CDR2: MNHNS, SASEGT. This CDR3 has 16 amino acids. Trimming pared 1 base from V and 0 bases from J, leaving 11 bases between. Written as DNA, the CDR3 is TGTGCCAGCAGTGAAGGGGCAGGAACTAGCACAGATACGCAGTATTTT. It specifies CASSEGAGTSTDTQYF.

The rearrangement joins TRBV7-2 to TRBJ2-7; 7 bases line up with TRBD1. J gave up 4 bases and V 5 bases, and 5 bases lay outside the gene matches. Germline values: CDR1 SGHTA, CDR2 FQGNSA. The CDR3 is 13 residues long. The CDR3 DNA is TGTGCCAGCAGCCCGACAGGGATATACGAGCAGTACTTC. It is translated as CASSPTGIYEQYF.

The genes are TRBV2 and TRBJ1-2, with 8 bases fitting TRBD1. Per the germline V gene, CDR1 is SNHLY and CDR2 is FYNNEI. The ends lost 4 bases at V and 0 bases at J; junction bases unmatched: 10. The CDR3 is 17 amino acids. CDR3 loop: CASSASDRVVANYGYTF. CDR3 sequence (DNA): TGTGCCAGCAGTGCGTCGGACAGGGTGGTAGCTAACTATGGCTACACCTTC.

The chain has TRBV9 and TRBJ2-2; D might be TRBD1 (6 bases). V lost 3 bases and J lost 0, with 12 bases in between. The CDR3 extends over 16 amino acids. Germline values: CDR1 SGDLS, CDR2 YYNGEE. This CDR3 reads CASSGRTDPNTGELFF. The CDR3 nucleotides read TGTGCCAGCAGCGGGAGGACAGATCCGAACACCGGGGAGCTGTTTTTT.